These 19 T cell receptor beta chains came from one sample sequenced in a study of CD8 T cells in Susac syndrome. cDNA came from around 0.5 to 1 ug RNA primed by random hexamers. Each CDR3 protein is one row after TCRdb ran MiXCR on the immunoSEQ multiplex PCR reads. In the table there are 150,000 or so distinct CDR3 sequences, roughly 94% of which are singletons. Sequenced: CD8+ T cells from PBMCs. The receptors were gathered from a human donor with multiple sclerosis.

The chain has TRBV13 and TRBJ1-1; possible D gene TRBD1, 5 bases. Between the trimmed V and J ends, which lost 5 bases and 10 bases, there was a span of 14 bases. The CDR3 contains 12 residues. The germline gives CDR1 PRHDT, CDR2 FYEKMQ (reference sequence). The CDR3 region is CASSTNRGGAFF. CDR3 sequence (DNA): TGTGCCAGCAGCACCAACCGGGGCGGAGCTTTCTTT.

J is TRBJ2-5 and V is TRBV7-9; 7 bases fit TRBD1. V lost 4 bases, J lost 2 bases, and 10 bases stayed unmatched. The CDR3 runs to 16 residues. CDR1 and CDR2 (germline): SEHNR, FQNEAQ (reference sequence). The CDR3 DNA sequence: TGTGCCAGCAGCTCGCCCCCGGGACAGAGGCAAGAGACCCAGTACTTC. Its protein is CASSSPPGQRQETQYF.

This chain joins TRBV29-1 and TRBJ1-2; 8 bases align to TRBD1. This CDR3 region has 12 residues. The trim removed 7 bases at V and 6 bases at J, leaving 7 bases unmatched. Germline assignment: CDR1 SQVTM and CDR2 ANQGSEA. CDR3 in DNA: TGCAGCGCCCCGACAGGGGCCGATGGCTACACCTTC. It translates to CSAPTGADGYTF.

The chain carries TRBV27 and TRBJ1-5, with 8 nucleotides matching TRBD1. The CDR3 length is 15 residues. Germline loops: CDR1 MNHEY, CDR2 SMNVEV (reference sequence). The trim removed 11 bases at V and 1 base at J, leaving 10 bases unmatched. The DNA for the CDR3 is TGTGCCTCCAGAGGGACAGGAGTCAGCAATCAGCCCCAGCATTTT. Protein product: CASRGTGVSNQPQHF.

The gene calls are TRBV21-1 and TRBJ2-3. TRBV21-1 is flagged as a pseudogene. The CDR3 contains 12 residues. CDR3 sequence reads: CASSKRSDTQYF. As DNA, the CDR3 is TGTGCCAGCAGCAAACGGTCAGATACGCAGTATTTT.

This rearrangement joins TRBV6-5 to TRBJ1-5, with D perhaps matching TRBD1 (5 bases). This CDR3 contains 15 residues. Germline V gives CDR1 MNHEY, CDR2 SVGAGI. Trimming left V 2 bases short and J 0 bases short, with 8 bases between. CDR3 residues: CASSYDRYSNQPQHF. The CDR3 DNA is TGTGCCAGCAGTTACGACAGATATAGCAATCAGCCCCAGCATTTT.

The chain carries TRBV2 and TRBJ2-4; D gene ambiguous. The CDR3 has 16 amino acids. The germline gives CDR1 SNHLY, CDR2 FYNNEI. Trimming left V 3 bases short and J 0 bases short, with 12 bases between. In DNA form, the CDR3 reads TGTGCCAGCAGTGAGTTCGGAGTACTAGCCAAAAACATTCAGTACTTC. The encoded protein is CASSEFGVLAKNIQYF.

This clonotype occurred once. The chain is built from TRBV4-3 and TRBJ2-7; D is possibly TRBD1 (5 bases). CDR3 length: 17 residues. Germline CDR1 LGHNA, CDR2 YSLEER. V dropped 0 bases and J dropped 1 base, with 16 bases sitting between them. The CDR3 DNA is TGCGCCAGCAGCCAAGAGCTTGCAAGGGGTGTTTCCTACGAGCAGTACTTC. Protein: CASSQELARGVSYEQYF.

V gene TRBV7-9 combines with J gene TRBJ2-7, with D perhaps given as TRBD1 or TRBD2 (5 bases each). There are 13 residues in the CDR3. Trimming removed 7 bases from V and 2 bases from J, with 12 bases in between. CDR1 is SEHNR and CDR2 is FQNEAQ in the germline V gene (reference sequence). CDR3 coding DNA: TGTGCCAGCACGGGGACGGTGACCTACGAGCAGTACTTC. Its protein is CASTGTVTYEQYF.

J is TRBJ2-7 and V is TRBV7-6, with unresolved D. The CDR3 is 14 residues long. Trimming shortened V by 4 bases and J by 0 bases, and 10 bases separated the two germline ends. Germline V gene lookup returns CDR1 SGHVS and CDR2 FNYEAQ. The CDR3 region has the DNA TGTGCCAGCAGCTCGCGCTACCGCTCCTACGAGCAGTACTTC. Protein sequence: CASSSRYRSYEQYF. Together with reference TRBV7-6 and TRBJ2-7, the CDR3 gives the full variable domain: GAGVSQSPRYKVTKRGQDVALRCDPISGHVSLYWYRQALGQGPEFLTYFNYEAQQDKSGLPNDRFSAERPEGSISTLTIQRTEQRDSAMYRCASSSRYRSYEQYFGPGTRLTVT.

The V and J genes are TRBV20-1 and TRBJ1-2, with a possible D match to TRBD1 (6 bases). The CDR3 contains 13 residues. The V end was cut by 5 bases, the J end by 4 bases, with 14 bases between. Per the germline V gene, CDR1 is DFQATT and CDR2 is SNEGSKA (reference sequence). The CDR3 DNA reads TGCAGTGCTCCCCGCACAGGGAGCTATGGCTACACCTTC. Its translation is CSAPRTGSYGYTF.

The chain joins TRBV20-1 to TRBJ2-7; TRBD1 matches at 9 bases. The CDR3 runs 16 residues. Germline trimming cut 0 bases from V and 6 bases from J; bases unmatched to any gene: 12. Germline CDR1 reads DFQATT; CDR2 reads SNEGSKA (reference sequence). CDR3 residues: CSARDLHTGTGFEQYF. In DNA, the CDR3 is TGCAGTGCTAGAGATCTCCACACCGGGACAGGGTTCGAGCAGTACTTC.

The V and J genes are TRBV2 and TRBJ2-7; 8 bases match TRBD1. V gave up 6 bases and J gave up 5 bases; unmatched junction bases: 6. The CDR3 is 13 amino acids. Per the germline V gene, CDR1 is SNHLY and CDR2 is FYNNEI. The CDR3 loop is CASRARTGNEQYF. The DNA of the CDR3 is TGTGCCAGCAGGGCCCGGACAGGGAACGAGCAGTACTTC.

In DNA form, the CDR3 reads TGTGCCAGCAGTTTATACGGCAACGGGGACGAGCAGTACTTC. It specifies CASSLYGNGDEQYF. The chain couples TRBV12-3 or TRBV12-4 to TRBJ2-7; a weak D match, TRBD2 (5 bases). V lost 2 bases and J lost 5, with 13 bases in between. The CDR3 is made up of 14 amino acids.

The J gene is TRBJ2-3, the V gene TRBV27; TRBD1 aligns across 11 bases. The junction had 6 bases not matched to a gene; V was cut back by 8 bases and J by 5 bases. There are 14 residues in the CDR3. Per germline, CDR1 MNHEY and CDR2 SMNVEV (reference sequence). CDR3 protein: CASLGDRGRDTQYF. CDR3 nucleotide sequence: TGTGCCAGCCTTGGGGACAGGGGGAGAGATACGCAGTATTTT.

This sequence joins TRBV25-1 and TRBJ2-1, with TRBD2 matching 7 bases. The CDR3 covers 16 residues. Germline V gene data show CDR1 as MGHDK and CDR2 as SYGVNS. V shed 5 bases, J shed 7 bases, and the junction held 14 bases outside the gene matches. This chain's CDR3 is CASSSSWGGTRNEQFF. The CDR3 DNA is TGTGCCAGCAGTTCCTCCTGGGGGGGGACGCGGAATGAGCAGTTCTTC.

The chain recombines TRBV4-3 with TRBJ2-1; tentative D call: TRBD2 (7 bases). Germline V gene data show CDR1 as LGHNA and CDR2 as YSLEER. The CDR3 has 14 residues. Between the trimmed V and J ends, which lost 4 bases and 11 bases, there was a span of 18 bases. In nucleotides, the CDR3 is TGCGCCAGCAGCCCCTTTTTGGGGGGGGCCCAGCAGTTCTTC. The encoded protein is CASSPFLGGAQQFF.

On this clonotype itself: Sequence at one end of the junction differs from germline and may be a read error. CDR3 amino acids: CASTAYPRQLNRIF. CDR3 DNA sequence: TGTGCCAGCACCGCTTATCCCCGACAGTTGAATCGTATCTTT. The chain joins TRBV7-9 to TRBJ1-1; a weak D match, TRBD1 (5 bases). The CDR3 loop spans 14 amino acids. The germline V gene has CDR1 SEHNR and CDR2 FQNEAQ (reference sequence).

The V call is TRBV4-1, the J call TRBJ2-1, with unresolved D. The ends were cut back, 9 bases at V and 4 bases at J, with 16 bases in the middle. The CDR3 runs 14 residues. Germline V lookup: CDR1 MGHRA, CDR2 YSYEKL. CDR3 sequence (DNA): TGCGCCAGTACCCTCGCCCCAAGTTACAATGAGCAGTTCTTC. Its protein product is CASTLAPSYNEQFF.